The 12 T cell receptor beta chains in this list originate from one sample, sequenced in a study of T cell repertoires in cytomegalovirus infection. TCRdb re-called the reads with MiXCR, one entry per CDR3 protein. Of roughly 630,000 distinct CDR3 sequences listed, about 24% are singletons. Sequencing input: CD8+ T cells from PBMCs. Receptors were obtained from a human donor in good health (CMV status not recorded). Some clones in this sample may be carry-over from other donors' samples.

A few counts support this clonotype. The chain joins TRBV7-9 to TRBJ1-5; tentative D call: TRBD1 (6 bases). Germline CDR1 SEHNR, CDR2 FQNEAQ (reference sequence). The V gene lost 4 bases and the J gene lost 5 bases, with 12 bases spanning the gap. The CDR3 sequence is 14 residues long. The CDR3 DNA reads as TGTGCCAGCAGCTCGGGGACATCCGATCAGCCCCAGCATTTT. Its protein is CASSSGTSDQPQHF.

This clonotype was seen repeatedly, ten times or more. The gene calls are TRBV7-9 and TRBJ1-1; D possibly corresponds to TRBD1 (6 bases). This CDR3 has 16 residues. Germline V gives CDR1 SEHNR, CDR2 FQNEAQ (reference sequence). The V end was cut by 1 base, the J end by 4 bases, with 16 bases between. CDR3 protein: CASSLVQGGRSTEAFF. CDR3 in DNA: TGTGCCAGCAGCTTAGTACAGGGAGGGAGAAGCACTGAAGCTTTCTTT. Drawing the rest from reference TRBV7-9 and TRBJ1-1, the complete variable domain is DTGVSQNPRHKITKRGQNVTFRCDPISEHNRLYWYRQTLGQGPEFLTYFQNEAQLEKSRLLSDRFSAERPKGSFSTLEIQRTEQGDSAMYLCASSLVQGGRSTEAFFGQGTRLTVV.

The rearrangement links TRBV20-1 to TRBJ1-1; D call uncertain. CDR3 length: 13 residues. The V end was cut by 7 bases, the J end by 0 bases, with 12 bases between. CDR1 DFQATT and CDR2 SNEGSKA come from the germline V gene (reference sequence). The CDR3 sequence: CSVGVQMNTEAFF. DNA of the CDR3: TGCAGTGTCGGGGTTCAGATGAACACTGAAGCTTTCTTT.

Many counts were recorded for this clonotype. The rearrangement links TRBV10-3 to TRBJ2-3, with 9 bases identical to TRBD2. Germline CDR1 and CDR2: ENHRY and SYGVKD. The CDR3 runs 17 residues. The V gene end was trimmed by 3 bases and the J gene end by 0 bases; junction bases not matched to a gene: 7. The CDR3 loop is CAISDYSLAGSTDTQYF. The CDR3 DNA follows: TGTGCCATCAGTGATTATTCTCTAGCGGGGAGCACAGATACGCAGTATTTT.

The table lists this clonotype with a few counts. A read error may account for a junction end that differs from germline. V is TRBV28 and J is TRBJ2-1; 7 positions agree with TRBD1. This CDR3 comprises 16 residues. Per the germline V gene, CDR1 is MDHEN and CDR2 is SYDVKM. The CDR3 reads CASSLRSTGSSNEQFF. The CDR3 nucleotides are TGTGCCAGCAGTTTACGGTCGACAGGGTCCTCCAATGAGCAGTTCTTC.

The rearrangement joins TRBV29-1 to TRBJ2-2, with TRBD2 matching over 11 bases. V shed 4 bases, J shed 6 bases, and the junction held 4 bases outside the gene matches. The length of the CDR3 is 14 residues. Germline-derived CDR1 and CDR2 are SQVTM and ANQGSEA. The CDR3 protein is CSVGVSGGAGELFF. CDR3 sequence (DNA): TGCAGCGTTGGAGTTAGCGGGGGGGCCGGGGAGCTGTTTTTT.

The chain is built from TRBV29-1 and TRBJ2-3; 8 nucleotides align to TRBD2. CDR3 length: 19 amino acids. J was trimmed by 0 bases and V by 7 bases; bases with no gene match: 21. Germline lookup yields CDR1 SQVTM and CDR2 ANQGSEA. The CDR3, as DNA: TGCAGCGCCTATCGACTCCTAGCGGGCCCGGCGCCTAGCACAGATACGCAGTATTTT. Its translation: CSAYRLLAGPAPSTDTQYF.

DNA for the CDR3: TGTGCCAGCAGCCAAGATAGTGGACGGAATTCACCCCTCCACTTT. It specifies CASSQDSGRNSPLHF. J is TRBJ1-6 and V is TRBV14; no firm D call. Germline V gene sequence: CDR1 SGHDN, CDR2 FVKESK. This CDR3 has 15 residues. V was trimmed by 0 bases and J by 7 bases, leaving 10 bases between them.

This clonotype has just a few counts. The CDR3 region has the DNA TGCAGTGCTAGAGTTACACAGGCTAACGTCGCGGAGAAACTGTTTTTT. As protein: CSARVTQANVAEKLFF. The gene calls are TRBV20-1 and TRBJ1-4; D might be TRBD1 (5 bases). With 1 base removed from V and 11 bases from J, the gap between germline ends came to 23 bases. This CDR3 spans 16 amino acids. Per germline, CDR1 DFQATT and CDR2 SNEGSKA (reference sequence).

A word on this clonotype: A junction end diverges from the germline sequence, so it may reflect a read error. V and J are TRBV23-1 and TRBJ2-6; D is possibly TRBD1 (6 bases). TRBV23-1 is labeled an ORF, and its function is uncertain. The CDR3 consists of 23 residues. CDR3 sequence: CANSHFPRTLRGINRAGANVLTF. The CDR3 DNA sequence: TGCGCCAACAGTCATTTTCCACGCACTCTTCGGGGAATTAACAGGGCTGGGGCCAACGTCCTGACTTTC.

This clonotype was counted a few times. The V call is TRBV12-3 or TRBV12-4, the J call TRBJ2-7; a weak D match, TRBD1 (5 bases). The CDR3 has 12 residues. Trimming shortened V by 6 bases and J by 3 bases, and 9 bases separated the two germline ends. For the CDR3, the DNA is TGTGCCAGCAGCCATGACAGCTACGAGCAGTACTTC. Translated: CASSHDSYEQYF.

The rearrangement uses TRBV7-3 and TRBJ1-1; perhaps TRBD1 as D (5 bases). Germline values: CDR1 SGHTA, CDR2 FQGTGA. Trimming removed 7 bases at V and 0 bases at J, with 12 bases between. The CDR3 contains 14 residues. This CDR3 is CASTFDSLNTEAFF. Written as DNA, the CDR3 is TGTGCCAGCACCTTTGACAGTCTGAACACTGAAGCTTTCTTT.